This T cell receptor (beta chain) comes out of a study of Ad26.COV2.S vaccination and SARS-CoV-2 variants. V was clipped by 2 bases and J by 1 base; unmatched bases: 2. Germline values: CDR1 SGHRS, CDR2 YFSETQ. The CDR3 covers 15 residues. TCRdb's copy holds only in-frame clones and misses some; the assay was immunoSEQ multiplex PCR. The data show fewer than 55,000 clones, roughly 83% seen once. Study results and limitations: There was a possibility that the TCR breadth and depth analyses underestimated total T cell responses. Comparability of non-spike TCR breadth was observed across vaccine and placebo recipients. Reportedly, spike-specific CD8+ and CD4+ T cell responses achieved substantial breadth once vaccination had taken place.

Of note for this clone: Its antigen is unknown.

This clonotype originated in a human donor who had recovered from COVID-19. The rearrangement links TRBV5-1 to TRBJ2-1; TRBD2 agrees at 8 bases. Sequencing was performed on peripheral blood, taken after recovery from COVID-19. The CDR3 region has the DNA TGCGCCAGCAGCTTAGCGGGGGAATCCTACAATGAGCAGTTCTTC. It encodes CASSLAGESYNEQFF.